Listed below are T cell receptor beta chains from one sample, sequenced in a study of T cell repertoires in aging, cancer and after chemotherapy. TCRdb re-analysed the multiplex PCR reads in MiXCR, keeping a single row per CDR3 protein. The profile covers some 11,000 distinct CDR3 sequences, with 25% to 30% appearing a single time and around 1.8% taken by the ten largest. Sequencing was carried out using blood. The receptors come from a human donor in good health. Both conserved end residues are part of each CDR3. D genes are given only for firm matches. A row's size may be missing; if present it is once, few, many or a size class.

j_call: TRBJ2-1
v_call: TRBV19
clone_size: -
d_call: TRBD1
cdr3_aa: CASSMGQGYNQREQFF
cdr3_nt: TGTGCCAGTAGTATGGGACAGGGGTACAATCAACGTGAGCAGTTCTTC

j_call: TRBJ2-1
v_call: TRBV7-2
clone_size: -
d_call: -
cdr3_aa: CASRVEVASYNEQFF
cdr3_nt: TGTGCCAGCAGAGTCGAGGTAGCCTCCTACAATGAGCAGTTCTTC

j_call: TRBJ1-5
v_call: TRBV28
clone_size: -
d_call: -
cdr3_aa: CASKVGNSNQPQHF
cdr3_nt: TGTGCCAGCAAGGTTGGTAATTCCAATCAGCCCCAGCATTTT

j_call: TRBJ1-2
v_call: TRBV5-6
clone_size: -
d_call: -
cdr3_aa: CASSQGLYGYTF
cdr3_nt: TGTGCCAGCAGCCAGGGACTCTATGGCTACACCTTC

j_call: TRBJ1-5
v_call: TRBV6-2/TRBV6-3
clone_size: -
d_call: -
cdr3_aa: CASAQAYQPQHF
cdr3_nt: TGTGCCAGCGCCCAGGCATATCAGCCCCAGCATTTT

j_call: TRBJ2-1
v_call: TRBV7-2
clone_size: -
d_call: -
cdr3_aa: CASSLDSAYNEQFF
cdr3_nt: TGTGCCAGCAGCTTAGACAGTGCCTACAATGAGCAGTTCTTC

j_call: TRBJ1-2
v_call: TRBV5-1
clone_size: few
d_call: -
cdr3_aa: CASSLREPYGYTF
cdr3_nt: TGCGCCAGCAGCTTAAGAGAACCCTATGGCTACACCTTC

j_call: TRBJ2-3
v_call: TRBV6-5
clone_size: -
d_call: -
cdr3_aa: CASSNTDTQYF
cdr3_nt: TGTGCCAGCAGTAACACAGATACGCAGTATTTT

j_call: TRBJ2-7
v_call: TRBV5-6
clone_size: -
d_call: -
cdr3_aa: CASSPTVAYSYEQYF
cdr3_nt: TGTGCCAGCAGCCCGACAGTCGCATACTCCTACGAGCAGTACTTC

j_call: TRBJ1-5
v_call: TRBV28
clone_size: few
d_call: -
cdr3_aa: CASSYRTIRGDQPQHF
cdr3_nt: TGTGCCAGCAGTTATCGCACTATTAGGGGGGATCAGCCCCAGCATTTT

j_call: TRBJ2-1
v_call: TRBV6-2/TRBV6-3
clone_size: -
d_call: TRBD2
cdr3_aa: CASIERLAGGSNEQFF
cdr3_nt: TGTGCCAGCATTGAGAGACTAGCGGGGGGTTCTAATGAGCAGTTCTTC

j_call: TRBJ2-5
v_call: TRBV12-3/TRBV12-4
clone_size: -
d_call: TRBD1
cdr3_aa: CASSSQGETQYF
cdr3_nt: TGTGCCAGCAGTTCACAGGGGGAGACCCAGTACTTC

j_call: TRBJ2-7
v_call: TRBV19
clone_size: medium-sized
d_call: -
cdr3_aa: CASSRGYEQYF
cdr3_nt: TGTGCCAGTAGTAGAGGCTACGAGCAGTACTTC

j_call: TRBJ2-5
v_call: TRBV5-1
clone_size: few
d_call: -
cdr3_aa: CASSLVPPAETQYF
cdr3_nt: TGCGCCAGCAGCTTGGTACCCCCAGCAGAGACCCAGTACTTC

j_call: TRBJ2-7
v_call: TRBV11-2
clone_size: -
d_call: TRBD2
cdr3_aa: CASSLARLAGVYEQYF
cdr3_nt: TGTGCCAGCAGCTTAGCCCGGCTAGCGGGAGTCTATGAGCAGTACTTC

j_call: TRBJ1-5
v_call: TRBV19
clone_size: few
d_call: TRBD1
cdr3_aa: CASSTRTGEDQPQHF
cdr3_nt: TGTGCCAGTAGTACTCGGACAGGGGAGGACCAGCCCCAGCATTTT

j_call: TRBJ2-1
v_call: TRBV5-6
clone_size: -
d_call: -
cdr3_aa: CASSHFRGYNEQFF
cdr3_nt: TGTGCCAGCAGCCATTTTCGGGGATACAATGAGCAGTTCTTC

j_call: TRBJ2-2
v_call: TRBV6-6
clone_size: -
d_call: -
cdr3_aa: CASSLSLGNTGELFF
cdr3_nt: TGTGCCAGCAGTCTCTCCCTGGGAAACACCGGGGAGCTGTTTTTT

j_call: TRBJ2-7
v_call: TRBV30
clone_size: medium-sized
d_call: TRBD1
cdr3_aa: CAWNPGQQYEQYF
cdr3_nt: TGTGCCTGGAATCCGGGACAGCAATACGAGCAGTACTTC

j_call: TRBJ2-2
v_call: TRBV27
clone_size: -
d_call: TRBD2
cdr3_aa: CASSFGLAAGEGGELFF
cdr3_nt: TGTGCCAGCAGTTTTGGTCTAGCGGCGGGAGAAGGCGGGGAGCTGTTTTTT

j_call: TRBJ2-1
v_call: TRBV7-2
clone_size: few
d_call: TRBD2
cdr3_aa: CASSSRTSGSSNEQFF
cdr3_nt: TGTGCCAGCAGCTCTCGGACTAGCGGGAGTTCCAATGAGCAGTTCTTC

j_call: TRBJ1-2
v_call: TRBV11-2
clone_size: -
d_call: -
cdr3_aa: CASSLARVYYGYTF
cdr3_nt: TGTGCCAGCAGCTTGGCCAGGGTTTACTATGGCTACACCTTC